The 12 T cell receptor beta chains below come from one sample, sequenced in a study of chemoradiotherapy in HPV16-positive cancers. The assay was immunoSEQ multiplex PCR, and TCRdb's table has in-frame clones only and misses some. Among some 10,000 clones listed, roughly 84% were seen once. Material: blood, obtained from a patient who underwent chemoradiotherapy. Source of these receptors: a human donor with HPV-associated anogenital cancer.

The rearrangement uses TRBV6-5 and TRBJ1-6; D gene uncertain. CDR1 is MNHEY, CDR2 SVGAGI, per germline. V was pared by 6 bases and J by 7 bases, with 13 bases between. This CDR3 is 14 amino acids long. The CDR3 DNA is TGTGCCAGCAGCCCATCGAGTGAGAATTCACCCCTCCACTTT. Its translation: CASSPSSENSPLHF.

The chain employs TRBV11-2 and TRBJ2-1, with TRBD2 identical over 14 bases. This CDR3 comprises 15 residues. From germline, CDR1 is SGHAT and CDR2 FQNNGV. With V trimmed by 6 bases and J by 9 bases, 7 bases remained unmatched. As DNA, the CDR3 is TGTGCCAGCAGGCCGACTAGCGGGGGGGTTGGTGAGCAGTTCTTC. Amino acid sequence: CASRPTSGGVGEQFF.

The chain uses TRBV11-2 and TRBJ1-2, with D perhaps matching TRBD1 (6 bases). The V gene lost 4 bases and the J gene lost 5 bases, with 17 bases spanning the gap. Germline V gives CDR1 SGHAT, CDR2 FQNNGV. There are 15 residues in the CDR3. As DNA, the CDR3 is TGTGCCAGCAGCTGGGGGGGCGGCTCGCCTTATGGCTACACCTTC. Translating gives CASSWGGGSPYGYTF.

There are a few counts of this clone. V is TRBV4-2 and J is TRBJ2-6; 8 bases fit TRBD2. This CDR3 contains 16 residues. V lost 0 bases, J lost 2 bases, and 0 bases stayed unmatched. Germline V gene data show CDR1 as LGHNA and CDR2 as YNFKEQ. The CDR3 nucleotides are TGTGCCAGCAGCCAAGATAGCGGGGCTGGGGCCAACGTCCTGACTTTC. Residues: CASSQDSGAGANVLTF.

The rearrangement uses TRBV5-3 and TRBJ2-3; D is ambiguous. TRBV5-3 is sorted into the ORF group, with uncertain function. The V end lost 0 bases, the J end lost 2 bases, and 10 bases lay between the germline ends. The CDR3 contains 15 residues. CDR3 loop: CARSLDRINTDTQYF. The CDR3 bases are TGTGCCAGAAGCTTGGATCGGATAAACACAGATACGCAGTATTTT.

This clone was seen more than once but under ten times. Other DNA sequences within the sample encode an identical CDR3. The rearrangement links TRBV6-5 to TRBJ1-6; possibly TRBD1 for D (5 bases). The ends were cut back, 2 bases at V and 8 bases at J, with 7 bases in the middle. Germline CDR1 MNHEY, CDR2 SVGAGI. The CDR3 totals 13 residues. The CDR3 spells CASSYLGDSPLHF. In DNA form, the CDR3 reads TGTGCCAGCAGTTACCTGGGGGATTCACCCCTCCACTTT.

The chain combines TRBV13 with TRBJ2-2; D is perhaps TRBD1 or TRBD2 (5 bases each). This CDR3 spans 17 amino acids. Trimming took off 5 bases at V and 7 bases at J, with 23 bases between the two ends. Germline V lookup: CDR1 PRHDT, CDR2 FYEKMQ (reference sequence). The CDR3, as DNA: TGTGCCAGCAGCCCGTCAGCGGTCCGGATCACAGGCGGGGAGCTGTTTTTT. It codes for CASSPSAVRITGGELFF.

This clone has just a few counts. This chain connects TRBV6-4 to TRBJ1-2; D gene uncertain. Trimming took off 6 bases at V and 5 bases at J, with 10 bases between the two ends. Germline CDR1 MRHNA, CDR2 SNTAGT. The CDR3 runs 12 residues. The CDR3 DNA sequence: TGTGCCAGCAGCCGGGCCGGGTATGGCTACACCTTC. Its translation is CASSRAGYGYTF.

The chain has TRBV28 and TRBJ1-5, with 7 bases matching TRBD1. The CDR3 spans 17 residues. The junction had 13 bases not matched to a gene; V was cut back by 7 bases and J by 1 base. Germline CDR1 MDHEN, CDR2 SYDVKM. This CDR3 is CASKRQGLQGSNQPQHF. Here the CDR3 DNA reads TGTGCCAGCAAACGACAGGGTCTTCAAGGGAGCAATCAGCCCCAGCATTTT.

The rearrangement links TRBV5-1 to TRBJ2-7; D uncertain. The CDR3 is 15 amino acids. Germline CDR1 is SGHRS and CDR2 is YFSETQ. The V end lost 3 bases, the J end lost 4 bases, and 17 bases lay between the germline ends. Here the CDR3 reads CASSSTTGTFYEQYF. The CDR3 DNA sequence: TGCGCCAGCAGCTCCACCACCGGTACCTTTTACGAGCAGTACTTC.

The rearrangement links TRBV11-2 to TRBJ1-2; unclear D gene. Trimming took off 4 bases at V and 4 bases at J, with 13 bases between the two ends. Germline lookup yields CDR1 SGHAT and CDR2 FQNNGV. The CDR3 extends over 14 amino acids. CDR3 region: CASSSNRHLYGYTF. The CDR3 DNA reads TGTGCCAGCAGCTCAAACCGTCACCTCTATGGCTACACCTTC.

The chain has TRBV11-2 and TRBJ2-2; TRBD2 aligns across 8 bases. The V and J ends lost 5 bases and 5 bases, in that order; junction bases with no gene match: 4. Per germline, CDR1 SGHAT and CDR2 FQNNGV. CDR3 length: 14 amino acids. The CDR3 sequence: CASSQAGATGELFF. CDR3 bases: TGTGCCAGCAGCCAAGCGGGGGCGACCGGGGAGCTGTTTTTT.